The 11 T cell receptor beta chains reported below all come from one sample, sequenced in a study of technical replicates of blood from four donors. The table came from immunoSEQ multiplex PCR; TCRdb's copy has only in-frame clones and leaves some out. Seen here are some 75,000 clones, about 97% observed once, and the top ten hold around 0.31%. Specimen: T cells isolated from PBMCs. The source of these receptors is a human donor in good health.

The chain uses TRBV13 and TRBJ1-1; D ambiguous. The CDR3 loop spans 12 amino acids. Trimming took off 8 bases at V and 2 bases at J, with 9 bases between the two ends. Germline-derived CDR1 and CDR2 are PRHDT and FYEKMQ (reference sequence). The CDR3 DNA follows: TGTGCCAGCGCACAGCTCAACACTGAAGCTTTCTTT. It is translated as CASAQLNTEAFF. Full variable domain (remainder filled in from reference TRBV13 and TRBJ1-1): AAGVIQSPRHLIKEKRETATLKCYPIPRHDTVYWYQQGPGQDPQFLISFYEKMQSDKGSIPDRFSAQQFSDYHSELNMSSLELGDSALYFCASAQLNTEAFFGQGTRLTVV.

The chain carries TRBV10-3 and TRBJ1-1; possibly TRBD1 for D (5 bases). The CDR3 extends over 12 amino acids. V was clipped by 10 bases and J by 5 bases, with 14 bases between them. Germline CDR1 and CDR2: ENHRY and SYGVKD. In nucleotides, the CDR3 is TGTGCCACCGCCCCCGGGGGGACTGAAGCTTTCTTT. Translation: CATAPGGTEAFF.

The chain uses TRBV7-9 and TRBJ2-2; 9 positions agree with TRBD1. CDR3 size: 15 residues. Germline CDR1 is SEHNR and CDR2 is FQNEAQ (reference sequence). V shed 6 bases and J 7 bases; nucleotides not matched to a gene: 9. The CDR3 DNA reads TGTGCCAGCAGTTTGACAGGGGGGTTTAACGGGGAGCTGTTTTTT. It codes for CASSLTGGFNGELFF.

This sequence joins TRBV5-6 and TRBJ1-2, with D perhaps matching TRBD1 (5 bases). This CDR3 comprises 17 residues. The germline CDR1 and CDR2 sequences are SGHDT and YYEEEE. Deletions cut 3 bases from V and 10 bases from J, with 28 bases between. DNA for the CDR3: TGTGCCAGCAGCTCCTATACAACACTCAGGGTCTTACCCTTCTACACCTTC. The encoded protein is CASSSYTTLRVLPFYTF.

The rearrangement joins TRBV12-5 to TRBJ2-1; weak D call: TRBD1 (5 bases). The CDR3 is 12 residues long. CDR1 is LGHNT and CDR2 is FRNRAP in the germline V gene. Trimming shortened V by 4 bases and J by 13 bases, and 14 bases separated the two germline ends. The CDR3 DNA follows: TGTGCTAGTGGTTCAGGGTCGGAAGGCCAGTTCTTC. Its protein product is CASGSGSEGQFF.

The gene calls are TRBV19 and TRBJ2-7; unclear D gene. Trimming left V 5 bases short and J 7 bases short, with 15 bases between. Looked up from germline, CDR1 is LNHDA and CDR2 is SQIVND (reference sequence). There are 13 residues in the CDR3. CDR3 bases: TGTGCCAGTAGTCCTTTTACCCTAGAGGAGCAGTACTTC. It specifies CASSPFTLEEQYF.

This sequence joins TRBV6-5 and TRBJ1-4, with D unclear. The CDR3 has 14 amino acids. V was clipped by 6 bases and J by 8 bases, with 16 bases between them. The germline V gene has CDR1 MNHEY and CDR2 SVGAGI. The CDR3, as DNA: TGTGCCAGCAGGAGATTAAGCGCCGGCGAAAAACTGTTTTTT. Protein product: CASRRLSAGEKLFF.

V usage is TRBV6-5 and J usage is TRBJ2-2, with unresolved D. Germline loops: CDR1 MNHEY, CDR2 SVGAGI. Trimming pared 0 bases from V and 1 base from J, leaving 9 bases between. This CDR3 is built from 16 residues. The CDR3 coding sequence is TGTGCCAGCAGTTACTCGACGACAATGAACACCGGGGAGCTGTTTTTT. Residues: CASSYSTTMNTGELFF.

The V call is TRBV19, the J call TRBJ2-7; D not certain. The CDR3 loop spans 13 amino acids. Between the trimmed V and J ends, which lost 5 bases and 3 bases, there was a span of 11 bases. Per the germline V gene, CDR1 is LNHDA and CDR2 is SQIVND (reference sequence). The CDR3 nucleotides read TGTGCCAGTAGTCGAACGCCAGTCTACGAGCAGTACTTC. Amino acids: CASSRTPVYEQYF. Full variable domain (remainder filled in from reference TRBV19 and TRBJ2-7): DGGITQSPKYLFRKEGQNVTLSCEQNLNHDAMYWYRQDPGQGLRLIYYSQIVNDFQKGDIAEGYSVSREKKESFPLTVTSAQKNPTAFYLCASSRTPVYEQYFGPGTRLTVT.

The chain carries TRBV30 and TRBJ1-1; no clear D. Between the trimmed V and J ends, which lost 3 bases and 8 bases, there was a span of 10 bases. Germline V gives CDR1 GTSNPN, CDR2 SVGIG (reference sequence). The CDR3 runs 11 residues. CDR3 in DNA: TGTGCCTGGAGCCCCGGGAAAGAAGCTTTCTTT. Translating it yields CAWSPGKEAFF.

The rearrangement links TRBV5-1 to TRBJ2-2; perhaps TRBD1 as D (6 bases). The CDR3 is made up of 15 amino acids. Germline lookup yields CDR1 SGHRS and CDR2 YFSETQ. Deletions cut 4 bases from V and 3 bases from J, with 13 bases between. This chain's CDR3 is CASSDIRTDTGELFF. The CDR3 DNA reads as TGCGCCAGCAGCGACATCAGGACAGACACCGGGGAGCTGTTTTTT.